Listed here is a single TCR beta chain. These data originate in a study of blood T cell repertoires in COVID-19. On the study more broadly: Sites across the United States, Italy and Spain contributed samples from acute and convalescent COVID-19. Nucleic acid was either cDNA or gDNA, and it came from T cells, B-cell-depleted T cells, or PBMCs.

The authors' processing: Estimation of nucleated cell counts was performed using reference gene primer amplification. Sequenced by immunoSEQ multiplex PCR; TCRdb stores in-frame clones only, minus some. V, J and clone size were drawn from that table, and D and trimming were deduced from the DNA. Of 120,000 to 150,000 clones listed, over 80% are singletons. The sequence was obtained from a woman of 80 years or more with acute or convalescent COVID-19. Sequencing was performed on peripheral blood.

The CDR3 region is CASSQRLPGLALSYNEQFF. CDR3 coding DNA: TGCGCCAGCAGCCAACGATTGCCGGGACTAGCGTTATCCTACAATGAGCAGTTCTTC. The chain combines TRBV4-1 with TRBJ2-1, with 10 bases matching TRBD2. Germline V lookup: CDR1 MGHRA, CDR2 YSYEKL. V was clipped by 2 bases and J by 1 base; unmatched bases: 11. CDR3 size: 19 residues.